The clone carrying this T cell receptor beta chain was counted at least ten times. Its antigen is currently unknown. TCRdb itself ran the 5' RACE reads through MiXCR, one entry per CDR3 protein. In the table there are a few hundred thousand distinct CDR3 sequences, about a sixth of which are singletons. These data come from a study of T-cell memory formation after mild COVID-19. Study results and limitations: Among clones contracting day 15 to 85, CD4/CD8 was balanced, whereas later expanders leaned CD4+.

Sequenced sample: PBMCs or a T cell subset sorted from them (not recorded which). The clonotype originates from a man aged 18 to 29 who had mild COVID-19 (a few samples of this study predate the infection). Cell type and time point are not known.

The DNA for the CDR3 is TGTGCCAGCAATCCACCTCCCTCCTATAATTCACCCCTCCACTTT. It codes for CASNPPPSYNSPLHF. The chain recombines TRBV2 with TRBJ1-6; D remains ambiguous. Trimming shortened V by 7 bases and J by 0 bases, and 10 bases separated the two germline ends. The CDR3 extends over 15 amino acids. Germline CDR1 SNHLY, CDR2 FYNNEI.